One and the same sample provided the 27 T cell receptor beta chains below, sequenced in a study of blood T cell repertoires in COVID-19. Repertoires were generated with immunoSEQ multiplex PCR, while TCRdb's copy carries only in-frame clones and drops some. The profile shows 75,000 to 95,000 clones, approximately 80% of them singletons. The sequenced sample was peripheral blood. These receptors were obtained from a man aged 50 or older with acute or convalescent COVID-19.

This sequence joins TRBV14 and TRBJ1-1, with a possible D match to TRBD1 (5 bases). Germline V gene sequence: CDR1 SGHDN, CDR2 FVKESK. CDR3 size: 13 residues. V shed 9 bases and J shed 3 bases, with 14 bases lying between them. CDR3: CASKDTWYTEAFF. The DNA for the CDR3 is TGTGCCAGTAAGGACACCTGGTACACTGAAGCTTTCTTT.

V usage is TRBV6-2 or TRBV6-3 and J usage is TRBJ2-6, with D perhaps matching TRBD1 (6 bases). This CDR3 comprises 16 residues. V lost 2 bases, J lost 3 bases, and 11 bases lay in between. Germline V CDR1 and CDR2: MNHEY, SVGEGT. CDR3 loop: CASSYIGGSGANVLTF. CDR3 in DNA: TGTGCCAGCAGTTACATAGGGGGTAGTGGGGCCAACGTCCTGACTTTC.

This sequence joins TRBV27 and TRBJ2-3; 8 bases are a match to TRBD1. Germline CDR1 reads MNHEY; CDR2 reads SMNVEV (reference sequence). The CDR3 extends over 15 amino acids. V lost 5 bases, J lost 6 bases, and 10 bases stayed unmatched. The DNA of the CDR3 is TGTGCCAGCAGTAAGACAGGGGCAAACGGGGATACGCAGTATTTT. Translating gives CASSKTGANGDTQYF.

About this clone: The same CDR3 arises from other DNA sequences in this sample as well. V usage is TRBV28 and J usage is TRBJ2-3; the match to TRBD2 covers 8 bases. CDR1 MDHEN and CDR2 SYDVKM come from the germline V gene. The CDR3 runs to 14 residues. The V gene end was trimmed by 6 bases and the J gene end by 0 bases; junction bases not matched to a gene: 2. CDR3 bases: TGTGCCAGCAGCTCGGGAGGGAGCACAGATACGCAGTATTTT. This gives the protein CASSSGGSTDTQYF.

This chain uses TRBV6-2 or TRBV6-3 with TRBJ2-1; TRBD2 agrees at 11 bases. The CDR3 contains 13 residues. J lost 14 bases, V lost 2 bases, and 5 bases had no gene match. Germline CDR1 and CDR2: MNHEY and SVGEGT. In DNA form, the CDR3 reads TGTGCCAGCAGTTACCCACTAGCGGGGGCCGAGTTCTTC. Protein sequence: CASSYPLAGAEFF.

The genes are TRBV5-1 and TRBJ2-1; D unclear. Between the trimmed V and J ends, which lost 2 bases and 7 bases, there was a span of 7 bases. The CDR3 runs to 12 residues. From germline, CDR1 is SGHRS and CDR2 YFSETQ. CDR3 sequence: CASSFRSNEQFF. For the CDR3, the DNA is TGCGCCAGCAGCTTCCGGTCGAATGAGCAGTTCTTC.

This sequence joins TRBV2 and TRBJ2-7; D unresolved. The CDR3 totals 12 residues. Germline V gene lookup returns CDR1 SNHLY and CDR2 FYNNEI. V lost 2 bases, J lost 3 bases, and 5 bases lay in between. In nucleotides, the CDR3 is TGTGCCAGCAGTGAACAGGACTACGAGCAGTACTTC. Protein product: CASSEQDYEQYF. Variable domain in full (rest from reference TRBV2 and TRBJ2-7): EPEVTQTPSHQVTQMGQEVILRCVPISNHLYFYWYRQILGQKVEFLVSFYNNEISEKSEIFDDQFSVERPDGSNFTLKIRSTKLEDSAMYFCASSEQDYEQYFGPGTRLTVT.

The V and J genes are TRBV6-6 and TRBJ2-1, with no clear D. Germline assignment: CDR1 MNHNY and CDR2 SVGAGI (reference sequence). There are 11 residues in the CDR3. The V gene lost 5 bases and the J gene lost 8 bases, with 7 bases spanning the gap. The CDR3 coding sequence is TGTGCCAGCAGTGTAGCCCATGAGCAGTTCTTC. Translated, it gives CASSVAHEQFF.

The chain combines TRBV11-2 with TRBJ2-5, with 7 bases identical to TRBD1. The germline V gene has CDR1 SGHAT and CDR2 FQNNGV. The trim removed 1 base at V and 0 bases at J, leaving 5 bases unmatched. The CDR3 loop spans 16 amino acids. The CDR3 protein is CASSLVQDRYQETQYF. The DNA of the CDR3 is TGTGCCAGCAGCTTAGTCCAGGACAGGTACCAAGAGACCCAGTACTTC.

The rearrangement joins TRBV5-6 to TRBJ2-5; 12 nucleotides align to TRBD2. Trimming at V came to 2 bases and at J to 4 bases, leaving 3 bases not matched to a gene. The CDR3 length is 15 residues. Germline V gene lookup returns CDR1 SGHDT and CDR2 YYEEEE. Here the CDR3 reads CASSFRTSGVETQYF. The DNA for the CDR3 is TGTGCCAGCAGCTTCCGGACTAGCGGGGTAGAGACCCAGTACTTC.

The genes are TRBV19 and TRBJ1-4; D is possibly TRBD1 (5 bases). The CDR3 is 16 amino acids. V was trimmed by 6 bases and J by 4 bases, leaving 18 bases between them. CDR1 and CDR2 from the germline V gene are LNHDA and SQIVND (reference sequence). CDR3 sequence: CASRQTVGQFNEKLFF. In DNA form, the CDR3 reads TGTGCCAGTAGGCAAACTGTGGGGCAGTTTAATGAAAAACTGTTTTTT. The full variable domain, rest sourced from reference TRBV19 and TRBJ1-4, is DGGITQSPKYLFRKEGQNVTLSCEQNLNHDAMYWYRQDPGQGLRLIYYSQIVNDFQKGDIAEGYSVSREKKESFPLTVTSAQKNPTAFYLCASRQTVGQFNEKLFFGSGTQLSVL.

The V call is TRBV19, the J call TRBJ2-5; TRBD1 agrees at 7 bases. Germline values: CDR1 LNHDA, CDR2 SQIVND (reference sequence). The CDR3 runs 13 residues. V lost 6 bases and J lost 6; bases outside the gene matches: 7. In DNA, the CDR3 is TGTGCCAGTAGCGACGACAGGGCCAAGACCCAGTACTTC. This gives the protein CASSDDRAKTQYF.

This CDR3 reads CASSQEGRKSPLHF. DNA for the CDR3: TGCGCCAGCAGCCAAGAGGGGCGGAAATCACCCCTCCACTTT. This chain uses TRBV4-1 with TRBJ1-6; D possibly corresponds to TRBD1 (5 bases). This CDR3 region has 14 residues. Germline V gene lookup returns CDR1 MGHRA and CDR2 YSYEKL. Deletions cut 0 bases from V and 10 bases from J, with 10 bases between.

The chain couples TRBV18 to TRBJ2-3; D is perhaps TRBD1 (5 bases). The germline CDR1 and CDR2 sequences are KGHSH and LQKENI. This CDR3 is 15 amino acids long. The V gene lost 6 bases and the J gene lost 0 bases, with 13 bases spanning the gap. For the CDR3, the DNA is TGTGCCAGCTCCCTAAGACAGCTTAGCACAGATACGCAGTATTTT. Translated: CASSLRQLSTDTQYF.

This sequence joins TRBV24-1 and TRBJ2-2; 12 bases map to TRBD1. The CDR3 loop spans 15 amino acids. J lost 1 base, V lost 12 bases, and 5 bases had no gene match. Germline CDR1 is KGHDR and CDR2 is SFDVKD. This chain's CDR3 is CAAGTGGVNTGELFF. The CDR3 bases are TGTGCCGCGGGGACAGGGGGCGTGAACACCGGGGAGCTGTTTTTT.

This rearrangement joins TRBV7-2 to TRBJ2-6; D not certain. Per germline, CDR1 SGHTA and CDR2 FQGNSA. The CDR3 runs 15 residues. V lost 3 bases and J 0 bases, leaving 6 bases between the germline ends. DNA of the CDR3: TGTGCCAGCAGCTTCCGGAGCTCTGGGGCCAACGTCCTGACTTTC. It is translated as CASSFRSSGANVLTF. Using reference TRBV7-2 and TRBJ2-6 for the parts outside the CDR3, the full variable domain is GAGVSQSPSNKVTEKGKDVELRCDPISGHTALYWYRQSLGQGLEFLIYFQGNSAPDKSGLPSDRFSAERTGGSVSTLTIQRTQQEDSAVYLCASSFRSSGANVLTFGAGSRLTVL.

The chain combines TRBV5-4 with TRBJ1-2; no clear D. Germline lookup yields CDR1 SGHNT and CDR2 YYREEE (reference sequence). The V end lost 4 bases, the J end lost 5 bases, and 9 bases lay between the germline ends. CDR3 length equals 12 residues. The CDR3 sequence: CASSLDKYGYTF. Here the CDR3 DNA reads TGTGCCAGCAGCCTCGACAAATATGGCTACACCTTC.

The chain combines TRBV5-4 with TRBJ1-2; a possible D gene is TRBD1 (5 bases). Looked up from germline, CDR1 is SGHNT and CDR2 is YYREEE (reference sequence). V lost 0 bases and J lost 3, with 18 bases in between. The CDR3 is made up of 17 amino acids. The CDR3 protein is CASSLDPSGALDYGYTF. CDR3 bases: TGTGCCAGCAGCTTGGACCCGAGTGGGGCTTTGGACTATGGCTACACCTTC.

The V call is TRBV2, the J call TRBJ2-2, with 9 bases lining up with TRBD1. This CDR3 comprises 15 residues. V shed 5 bases, J shed 4 bases, and the junction held 5 bases outside the gene matches. CDR1 SNHLY and CDR2 FYNNEI come from the germline V gene. Here the CDR3 DNA reads TGTGCCAGCAGTTTACAGGGGGCCCTCACCGGGGAGCTGTTTTTT. Its protein product is CASSLQGALTGELFF.

The V gene is TRBV2, the J gene TRBJ1-5; a possible D gene is TRBD1 (6 bases). The CDR3 runs 14 residues. Germline V gene lookup returns CDR1 SNHLY and CDR2 FYNNEI. V shed 5 bases and J shed 3 bases, with 11 bases lying between them. As DNA, the CDR3 is TGTGCCAGCAGTATGGACAGCCCCAATCAGCCCCAGCATTTT. It yields the protein CASSMDSPNQPQHF.

The chain recombines TRBV9 with TRBJ1-6; D uncertain. This CDR3 spans 14 amino acids. Germline CDR1 SGDLS, CDR2 YYNGEE. The V end was cut by 2 bases, the J end by 9 bases, with 12 bases between. The CDR3 DNA reads TGTGCCAGCAGCGTTAAGGCGGCGGGTTCACCCCTCCACTTT. Its translation is CASSVKAAGSPLHF.

The rearrangement joins TRBV6-5 to TRBJ1-4; no definite D call. CDR1 is MNHEY and CDR2 is SVGAGI in the germline V gene. V was clipped by 1 base and J by 0 bases, with 6 bases between them. The CDR3 consists of 15 residues. The CDR3 nucleotides read TGTGCCAGCAGTTACTTCCGGTCAACTAATGAAAAACTGTTTTTT. This translates into CASSYFRSTNEKLFF.

The chain joins TRBV5-1 to TRBJ1-1; D might be TRBD1 (6 bases). The length of the CDR3 is 15 residues. The ends were cut back, 4 bases at V and 0 bases at J, with 13 bases in the middle. Germline V gene sequence: CDR1 SGHRS, CDR2 YFSETQ. The CDR3 DNA reads as TGCGCCAGCAGCACCCCACAGGGCATGAACACTGAAGCTTTCTTT. Protein: CASSTPQGMNTEAFF.

CDR3 nucleotides: TGTGCCAGCAGCCTACGGGACAGGGTCGGGGAGACCCAGTACTTC. Translated, it gives CASSLRDRVGETQYF. The chain joins TRBV7-9 to TRBJ2-5; 9 bases match TRBD1. Losses at the gene ends were 5 bases for V and 5 bases for J; bases not matched to a gene: 9. Per the germline V gene, CDR1 is SEHNR and CDR2 is FQNEAQ (reference sequence). There are 15 residues in the CDR3.

The rearrangement links TRBV30 to TRBJ2-1; 7 bases align to TRBD2. There are 15 residues in the CDR3. Per the germline V gene, CDR1 is GTSNPN and CDR2 is SVGIG (reference sequence). V dropped 2 bases and J dropped 8; count of bases not matched to a gene: 12. The CDR3 region is CAWSWREGLGDEQFF. The DNA of the CDR3 is TGTGCCTGGAGTTGGAGGGAGGGCCTTGGGGATGAGCAGTTCTTC.

The genes are TRBV9 and TRBJ1-2; 10 positions match TRBD1. Trimming took 4 bases from V and 2 from J; bases not matched to a gene: 5. The CDR3 covers 15 residues. Germline V lookup: CDR1 SGDLS, CDR2 YYNGEE. The DNA of the CDR3 is TGTGCCAGCAGCTTGACGGGACAGGGGAACTATGGCTACACCTTC. It encodes CASSLTGQGNYGYTF.

In DNA, the CDR3 is TGTGCCAGCAGTTTGGGGGGAATTGGAAACACCATATATTTT. Protein product: CASSLGGIGNTIYF. The rearrangement joins TRBV27 to TRBJ1-3, with D perhaps TRBD1 (5 bases). Germline CDR1 and CDR2: MNHEY and SMNVEV (reference sequence). V lost 3 bases and J lost 3, with 9 bases in between. There are 14 residues in the CDR3.